Included here is one TCR beta chain sequence, with context. Per the original methods: Estimated nucleated cell counts came from reference gene primer amplification. This table comes from immunoSEQ multiplex PCR, and its TCRdb copy is limited to in-frame clones, with some not included. V and J calls plus clone size are reproduced from that table; the DNA served to infer D and trimming. The data contain 310,000 or so clones, roughly 90% of them singletons. Per germline, CDR1 MDHEN and CDR2 SYDVKM. The CDR3 is 15 residues long. V lost 5 bases, J lost 6 bases, and 7 bases stayed unmatched. It was during active infection that Seattle patients were enrolled and then longitudinally followed. The data were obtained in a study of blood T cell repertoires in COVID-19. Study overall: PBMCs, B-cell-depleted T cells, or T cells provided the cDNA or gDNA that made up the material.

V is TRBV28 and J is TRBJ2-1, with 10 bases fitting TRBD2. The clonotype originates from a woman aged 25 to 39 with COVID-19, enrolled during active disease. Source material: peripheral blood. The CDR3 coding sequence is TGTGCCAGCAGTGAAATCTCTAGCGGGGGCAATGAGCAGTTCTTC. As protein: CASSEISSGGNEQFF.